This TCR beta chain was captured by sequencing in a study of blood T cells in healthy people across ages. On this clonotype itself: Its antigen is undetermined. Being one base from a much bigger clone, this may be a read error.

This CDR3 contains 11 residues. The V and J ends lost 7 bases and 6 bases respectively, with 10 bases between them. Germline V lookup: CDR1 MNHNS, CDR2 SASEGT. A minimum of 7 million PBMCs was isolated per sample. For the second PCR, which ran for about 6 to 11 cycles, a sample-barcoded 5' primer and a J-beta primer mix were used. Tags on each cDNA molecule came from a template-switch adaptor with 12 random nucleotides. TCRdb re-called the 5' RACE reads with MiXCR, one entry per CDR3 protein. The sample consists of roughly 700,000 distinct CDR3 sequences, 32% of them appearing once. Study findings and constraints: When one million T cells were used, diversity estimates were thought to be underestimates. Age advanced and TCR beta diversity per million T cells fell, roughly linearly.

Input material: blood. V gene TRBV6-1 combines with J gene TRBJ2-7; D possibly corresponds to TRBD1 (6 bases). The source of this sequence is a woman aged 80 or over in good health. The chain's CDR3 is CASNGGGEQYF. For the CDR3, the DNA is TGTGCCAGCAATGGGGGCGGCGAGCAGTACTTC.